This T cell receptor beta chain was found in a study of cytomegalovirus exposure and HLA in healthy donors. General study results and limits: Later findings reportedly placed an Asian-associated ancestry cluster below the approximately 620-donor mean for N-insertions.

PCR used 60 Vbeta primers and 13 Jbeta primers. Original processing notes: In a later analysis, the count reached 76 million or so unique TCR beta chains, with approximately 11 million shared. TCRdb's copy holds only in-frame clones and misses some; the assay was immunoSEQ multiplex PCR. V, J and clone size reflect that table, while D and trimming were determined from the DNA. The sample yields 150,000 to 160,000 clones, roughly 80% seen once. V gave up 2 bases and J gave up 7 bases, with 6 bases separating them. The CDR3 runs to 12 residues. Germline loops: CDR1 MNHEY, CDR2 SMNVEV (reference sequence). This clone showed up just a few times. Its target is unknown.

This TCR was sampled from a man between 25 and 39 years old in good health and CMV-seropositive. Sequencing used PBMCs. The V and J genes are TRBV27 and TRBJ2-1; no clear D gene. CDR3 protein: CASSLLGNEQFF. CDR3 sequence (DNA): TGTGCCAGCAGTTTACTCGGGAATGAGCAGTTCTTC.